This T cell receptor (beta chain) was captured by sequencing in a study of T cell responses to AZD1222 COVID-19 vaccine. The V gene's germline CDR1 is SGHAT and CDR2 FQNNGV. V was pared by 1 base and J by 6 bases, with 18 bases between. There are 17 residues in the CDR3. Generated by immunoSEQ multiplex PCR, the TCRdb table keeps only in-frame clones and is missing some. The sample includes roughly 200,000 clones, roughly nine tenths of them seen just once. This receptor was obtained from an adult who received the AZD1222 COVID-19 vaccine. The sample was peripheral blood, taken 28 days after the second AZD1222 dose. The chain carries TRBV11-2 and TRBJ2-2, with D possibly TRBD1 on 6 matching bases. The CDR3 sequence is CASSLGRTDLRAGELFF. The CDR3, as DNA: TGTGCCAGCAGCTTAGGCCGGACAGATCTAAGGGCCGGGGAGCTGTTTTTT. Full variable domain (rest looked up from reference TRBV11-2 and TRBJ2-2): EAGVAQSPRYKIIEKRQSVAFWCNPISGHATLYWYQQILGQGPKLLIQFQNNGVVDDSQLPKDRFSAERLKGVDSTLKIQPAKLEDSAVYLCASSLGRTDLRAGELFFGEGSRLTVL.